This T cell receptor (beta chain) appears in the sequencing data of a study of blood T cell repertoires in COVID-19. Study background: T cells, B-cell-depleted T cells, or PBMCs provided the cDNA or gDNA that served as material.

Trimming stripped 6 bases from V and 0 bases from J, with 12 bases between. Germline CDR1 SNHLY, CDR2 FYNNEI. CDR3 length equals 15 residues. In the study's own analysis: Cell counts per sample came from amplifying reference gene primers. The protocol was immunoSEQ multiplex PCR, while the TCRdb copy is restricted to in-frame clones and leaves out a portion. V, J and clone size reflect that table, while D and trimming were determined from the DNA. The sample holds under 200,000 clones, about four fifths seen once. The chain combines TRBV2 with TRBJ1-3; tentatively, D is TRBD1 (5 bases). The sample comprised peripheral blood. The sequence was obtained from an older man who had recovered from COVID-19. CDR3 nucleotide sequence: TGTGCCAGCAGGCGACAGACCTACTCTGGAAACACCATATATTTT. Amino acid sequence: CASRRQTYSGNTIYF.